The source of this TCR beta chain is a study of blood T cells in healthy people across ages. Broader study findings: Unsorted PBMCs blocked a conclusive comparison of naive and antigen-experienced cells. While age rose, TCR beta diversity per million T cells dropped in a roughly linear way.

J gave up 7 bases and V 4 bases, and 5 bases lay outside the gene matches. Germline V gene sequence: CDR1 MNHEY, CDR2 SVGAGI. There are 13 residues in the CDR3. A second PCR of 7 to 11 cycles used a sample-barcoded 5' primer and a J-beta primer mix. TCRdb used MiXCR to reprocess the 5' RACE reads, holding one entry per CDR3 protein. Altogether hundreds of thousands of distinct CDR3 sequences are present, 56% being singletons, with the ten largest covering roughly 24%. Peripheral blood was drawn, about 9.7 milliliters per donor. This clonotype appeared a few times. Its specificity is unknown. The specimen was blood. The receptor was derived from a man aged 35 to 55 in good health. This sequence joins TRBV6-5 and TRBJ1-2; 8 bases map to TRBD1. The DNA for the CDR3 is TGTGCCAGCAGTTTCCCAGGGGGCGGTGGCTACACCTTC. This codes for CASSFPGGGGYTF.